Listed below are T cell receptor beta chains from one sample, sequenced in a study of blood T cell repertoires in COVID-19. Assay used: immunoSEQ multiplex PCR; TCRdb lists only in-frame clones, some missing. The data show fewer than 250,000 clones, about four fifths seen once. The sequenced sample consisted of PBMCs or T cells enriched from blood (not recorded which). These receptors came from a middle-aged woman who had been exposed to COVID-19. Both conserved end residues are part of each CDR3. A D gene is named only where the DNA matches it firmly. Clone sizes are given selectively: once, few, many, or a class where the clone is expanded.

clone size: few
V gene: TRBV3-1/TRBV3-2
D gene: .
J gene: TRBJ1-6
CDR3 DNA: TGTGCCAGCAGCCTATCACAGGGTTTTTATTCACCCCTCCACTTT
CDR3 protein: CASSLSQGFYSPLHF

clone size: .
V gene: TRBV19
D gene: .
J gene: TRBJ1-6
CDR3 DNA: TGTGCCAGTAGTAGCCGCGGGAATTCACCCCTCCACTTT
CDR3 protein: CASSSRGNSPLHF

clone size: .
V gene: TRBV6-5
D gene: .
J gene: TRBJ1-3
CDR3 DNA: TGTGCCAGCAGGGCGAGGGCCTCTGGAAACACCATATATTTT
CDR3 protein: CASRARASGNTIYF

clone size: .
V gene: TRBV11-1
D gene: TRBD1
J gene: TRBJ2-7
CDR3 DNA: TGTGCCAGCAGCTTAGCGCGGGGACAGGGAGGCGAGCAGTACTTC
CDR3 protein: CASSLARGQGGEQYF

clone size: .
V gene: TRBV5-6
D gene: TRBD1
J gene: TRBJ1-6
CDR3 DNA: TGTGCCAGCAGCTTTGGGACAGGGACGAGTTCACCCCTCCACTTT
CDR3 protein: CASSFGTGTSSPLHF

clone size: .
V gene: TRBV14
D gene: .
J gene: TRBJ2-7
CDR3 DNA: TGTGCCAGCAGCCAAGACCGACGGACATACTCCTACGAGCAGTACTTC
CDR3 protein: CASSQDRRTYSYEQYF

clone size: .
V gene: TRBV5-1
D gene: .
J gene: TRBJ1-6
CDR3 DNA: TGCGCCAGCAGCGAGGCATCGAATTCACCCCTCCACTTT
CDR3 protein: CASSEASNSPLHF

clone size: .
V gene: TRBV11-1
D gene: .
J gene: TRBJ2-7
CDR3 DNA: TGTGCCAGCAGCTTAGCAAGGGGAGGTGTGTACGAGCAGTACTTC
CDR3 protein: CASSLARGGVYEQYF

clone size: .
V gene: TRBV3-1/TRBV3-2
D gene: .
J gene: TRBJ1-1
CDR3 DNA: TGTGCCAGCAGCCAGAATCCTATGAACACTGAAGCTTTCTTT
CDR3 protein: CASSQNPMNTEAFF

clone size: .
V gene: TRBV29-1
D gene: .
J gene: TRBJ1-4
CDR3 DNA: TGCAGCGTGGGAGCGGCCCCAACTAATGAAAAACTGTTTTTT
CDR3 protein: CSVGAAPTNEKLFF

clone size: .
V gene: TRBV5-1
D gene: TRBD2
J gene: TRBJ2-3
CDR3 DNA: TGCGCCAGCAGCTGGGGACTAGCGGGGGGGACAGATACGCAGTATTTT
CDR3 protein: CASSWGLAGGTDTQYF

clone size: .
V gene: TRBV18
D gene: .
J gene: TRBJ2-4
CDR3 DNA: TGTGCCAGCTCAAAAGGTCCGGGGGAGGCCAAAAACATTCAGTACTTC
CDR3 protein: CASSKGPGEAKNIQYF

clone size: .
V gene: TRBV15
D gene: TRBD1
J gene: TRBJ1-1
CDR3 DNA: TGTGCCACCAGCGCCCGAGCGGGACAGGGCACAACTTTCTTT
CDR3 protein: CATSARAGQGTTFF

clone size: .
V gene: TRBV5-6
D gene: TRBD1
J gene: TRBJ2-7
CDR3 DNA: TGTGCCAGCAGGAGCGGGACAGGGGGTAGGGACGAGCAGTACTTC
CDR3 protein: CASRSGTGGRDEQYF

clone size: .
V gene: TRBV7-9
D gene: .
J gene: TRBJ2-7
CDR3 DNA: TGTGCCAGCAGCCTCGGGGGTCGTTCCGAGCAGTACTTC
CDR3 protein: CASSLGGRSEQYF

clone size: .
V gene: TRBV7-2
D gene: TRBD2
J gene: TRBJ2-5
CDR3 DNA: TGTGCCAGCAGCTTAACTGGTAGCGGGGGGGCCCGAGAGACCCAGTACTTC
CDR3 protein: CASSLTGSGGARETQYF

clone size: .
V gene: TRBV11-2
D gene: .
J gene: TRBJ2-3
CDR3 DNA: TGTGCCAGCAGCTGGGACCCCGGGACTTCTAGCACAGATACGCAGTATTTT
CDR3 protein: CASSWDPGTSSTDTQYF

clone size: .
V gene: TRBV12-3/TRBV12-4
D gene: .
J gene: TRBJ2-7
CDR3 DNA: TGTGCCAGCAGTTTAGACACCTACGAGCAGTACTTC
CDR3 protein: CASSLDTYEQYF

clone size: once
V gene: TRBV2
D gene: TRBD1
J gene: TRBJ2-7
CDR3 DNA: TGTGCCAGCAGTCCCGGGACAGTCTTCTACGAGCAGTACTTC
CDR3 protein: CASSPGTVFYEQYF

clone size: .
V gene: TRBV5-5
D gene: TRBD1
J gene: TRBJ1-1
CDR3 DNA: TGTGCCAGCAGCGGGACAGTGAACACTGAAGCTTTCTTT
CDR3 protein: CASSGTVNTEAFF

clone size: .
V gene: TRBV6-5
D gene: TRBD1
J gene: TRBJ2-7
CDR3 DNA: TGTGCCAGCAGGACAGGGGGAGGGTACGAGCAGTACTTC
CDR3 protein: CASRTGGGYEQYF

clone size: .
V gene: TRBV5-1
D gene: .
J gene: TRBJ1-3
CDR3 DNA: TGCGCCAGCAGCTCGACAGGAGACTCTGGAAACACCATATATTTT
CDR3 protein: CASSSTGDSGNTIYF

clone size: many
V gene: TRBV30
D gene: TRBD1
J gene: TRBJ2-1
CDR3 DNA: TGTGCCTGGACCGGGACAGGGGTTGGTGAGCAGTTCTTC
CDR3 protein: CAWTGTGVGEQFF

clone size: .
V gene: TRBV10-3
D gene: .
J gene: TRBJ2-3
CDR3 DNA: TGTGCCATTGGGGGGCTAGCGGAAGATACGCAGTATTTT
CDR3 protein: CAIGGLAEDTQYF

clone size: .
V gene: TRBV7-2
D gene: .
J gene: TRBJ2-7
CDR3 DNA: TGTGCCAGCAGTCAGGTCGCGGGGACCACGTACGAGCAGTACTTC
CDR3 protein: CASSQVAGTTYEQYF

clone size: .
V gene: TRBV6-2/TRBV6-3
D gene: .
J gene: TRBJ2-3
CDR3 DNA: TGTGCCAGCAGTTTACGTCCGGTCACAGATACGCAGTATTTT
CDR3 protein: CASSLRPVTDTQYF